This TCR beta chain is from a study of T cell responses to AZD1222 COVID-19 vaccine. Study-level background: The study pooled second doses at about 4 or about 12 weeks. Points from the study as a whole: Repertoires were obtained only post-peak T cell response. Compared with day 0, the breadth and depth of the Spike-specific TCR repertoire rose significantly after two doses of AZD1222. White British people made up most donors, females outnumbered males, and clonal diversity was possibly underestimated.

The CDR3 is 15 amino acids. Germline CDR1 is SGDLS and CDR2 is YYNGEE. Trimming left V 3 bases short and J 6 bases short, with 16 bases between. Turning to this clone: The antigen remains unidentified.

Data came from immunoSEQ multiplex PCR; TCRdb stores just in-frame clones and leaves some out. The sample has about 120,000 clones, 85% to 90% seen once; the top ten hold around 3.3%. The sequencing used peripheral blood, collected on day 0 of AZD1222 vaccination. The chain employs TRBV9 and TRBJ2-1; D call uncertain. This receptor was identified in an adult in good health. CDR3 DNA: TGTGCCAGCAGCGCCCTTGAGCTCTCAGGCAATGAGCAGTTCTTC. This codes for CASSALELSGNEQFF.